The 20 T cell receptor beta chains presented below share a single source sample, sequenced in a study of somatic mutations in cytotoxic T cells in rheumatoid arthritis. Sequencing was performed with immunoSEQ multiplex PCR; in TCRdb, only in-frame clones are kept and a portion is missing. The sample lists approximately 10,000 clones, 70% to 85% seen once, with roughly 8.7% in the top ten. What was sequenced was CD8+ T cells sorted from blood. All receptors come from a woman aged 55-69 years with rheumatoid arthritis.

V and J are TRBV19 and TRBJ2-2, with TRBD2 matching over 9 bases. The germline V gene has CDR1 LNHDA and CDR2 SQIVND (reference sequence). V lost 3 bases to trimming and J lost 5 bases; unmatched junction nucleotides: 13. CDR3 length: 18 amino acids. For the CDR3, the DNA is TGTGCCAGTAGTATCAGGTTAGCGGGAGAGGTCGTGACCGGGGAGCTGTTTTTT. This codes for CASSIRLAGEVVTGELFF.

The chain employs TRBV7-8 and TRBJ2-1; D ambiguous. The CDR3 sequence is 13 residues long. Per germline, CDR1 SGHVS and CDR2 FQNEAQ. V lost 5 bases to trimming and J lost 10 bases, with 15 bases between them. CDR3 amino acids: CASSPSSVGEQFF. For the CDR3, the DNA is TGTGCCAGCAGCCCCTCCTCCGTCGGGGAGCAGTTCTTC.

This chain links TRBV18 with TRBJ2-2, with TRBD2 matching 8 bases. V lost 0 bases, J lost 6 bases, and 3 bases stayed unmatched. The germline V gene has CDR1 KGHSH and CDR2 LQKENI. The CDR3 is 15 residues long. CDR3 sequence reads: CASSPPGLVSGELFF. CDR3 sequence (DNA): TGTGCCAGCTCACCACCGGGACTAGTATCCGGGGAGCTGTTTTTT.

This chain joins TRBV14 and TRBJ2-7, with 9 nucleotides matching TRBD2. This CDR3 spans 15 amino acids. J gave up 4 bases and V 4 bases, and 8 bases lay outside the gene matches. The germline gives CDR1 SGHDN, CDR2 FVKESK. Here the CDR3 DNA reads TGTGCCAGCAGCCGCCCCGTAGCGGGAGCTTACGAGCAGTACTTC. This gives the protein CASSRPVAGAYEQYF.

This chain links TRBV28 with TRBJ1-1; D is possibly TRBD1 (5 bases). Germline V gene data show CDR1 as MDHEN and CDR2 as SYDVKM. This CDR3 is built from 15 residues. Trimming shortened V by 3 bases and J by 3 bases, and 14 bases separated the two germline ends. The chain's CDR3 is CASSFGKGVDTEAFF. For the CDR3, the DNA is TGTGCCAGCAGTTTTGGAAAAGGGGTTGACACTGAAGCTTTCTTT.

The chain links TRBV18 to TRBJ2-5; D is undetermined. The germline gives CDR1 KGHSH, CDR2 LQKENI. The CDR3 is 15 residues long. V lost 3 bases and J 5 bases, leaving 16 bases between the germline ends. The CDR3 nucleotides are TGTGCCAGCTCACCTAGTCCCCGGATCGGGGAGACCCAGTACTTC. It yields the protein CASSPSPRIGETQYF.

The chain recombines TRBV15 with TRBJ2-3; D is perhaps TRBD2 (6 bases). The ends were cut back, 1 base at V and 5 bases at J, with 7 bases in the middle. Germline lookup yields CDR1 LNHNV and CDR2 YYDKDF (reference sequence). This CDR3 has 13 amino acids. CDR3 sequence (DNA): TGTGCCACCAGCAGAGGAGCGGGAGATACGCAGTATTTT. Translation gives CATSRGAGDTQYF.

This rearrangement joins TRBV6-4 to TRBJ2-1, with 10 bases lining up with TRBD2. Germline CDR1 MRHNA, CDR2 SNTAGT. J was trimmed by 7 bases and V by 4 bases; bases with no gene match: 7. The CDR3 runs to 15 residues. The CDR3 loop reads CASSVSSGSMNEQFF. Written as DNA, the CDR3 is TGTGCCAGCAGTGTCTCTAGCGGGAGTATGAATGAGCAGTTCTTC.

The genes are TRBV27 and TRBJ1-5; no clear D. With 3 bases removed from V and 5 bases from J, the gap between germline ends came to 8 bases. The germline CDR1 and CDR2 sequences are MNHEY and SMNVEV (reference sequence). The CDR3 has 13 amino acids. The CDR3 loop is CASSFSVDQPQHF. In nucleotides, the CDR3 is TGTGCCAGCAGTTTCTCGGTGGATCAGCCCCAGCATTTT.

The chain recombines TRBV2 with TRBJ1-4; maybe TRBD1 (5 bases). Germline loops: CDR1 SNHLY, CDR2 FYNNEI. The CDR3 length is 15 residues. V shed 1 base and J shed 3 bases, with 9 bases lying between them. In DNA, the CDR3 is TGTGCCAGCAGTGAAGAGGGGTCGGCTAATGAAAAACTGTTTTTT. Translated, it gives CASSEEGSANEKLFF. Together with reference TRBV2 and TRBJ1-4, the CDR3 gives the full variable domain: EPEVTQTPSHQVTQMGQEVILRCVPISNHLYFYWYRQILGQKVEFLVSFYNNEISEKSEIFDDQFSVERPDGSNFTLKIRSTKLEDSAMYFCASSEEGSANEKLFFGSGTQLSVL.

The chain links TRBV27 to TRBJ2-2, with a weak D call TRBD1 (6 bases). Trimming shortened V by 7 bases and J by 5 bases, and 17 bases separated the two germline ends. The CDR3 covers 15 residues. Germline V gives CDR1 MNHEY, CDR2 SMNVEV (reference sequence). CDR3 amino acids: CASISTGLGTGELFF. The CDR3 DNA reads TGTGCCAGCATTTCCACAGGGCTCGGGACCGGGGAGCTGTTTTTT.

This clone is a singleton in its sample. The same CDR3 also results from other DNA sequences found in this sample. As DNA, the CDR3 is TGTGCCAGCAGTTACCGCGTTACCGGGGAGCTGTTTTTT. Its translation is CASSYRVTGELFF. The chain uses TRBV6-5 and TRBJ2-2; D gene uncertain. This CDR3 is built from 13 residues. V was cut by 2 bases and J by 5 bases, with 6 bases left in between. Germline CDR1 is MNHEY and CDR2 is SVGAGI.

The chain employs TRBV4-2 and TRBJ2-1, with TRBD2 matching over 8 bases. Germline values: CDR1 LGHNA, CDR2 YNFKEQ. J gave up 1 base and V 1 base, and 15 bases lay outside the gene matches. The length of the CDR3 is 20 residues. This CDR3 reads CASSQVPGLVAGWSYNEQFF. CDR3 DNA: TGTGCCAGCAGCCAAGTCCCCGGGTTGGTAGCGGGATGGTCCTACAATGAGCAGTTCTTC.

A word on this clone: An end of the junction differs from the germline gene, which may be a read error. This sequence joins TRBV27 and TRBJ2-7, with 8 nucleotides matching TRBD1. CDR3 length: 12 amino acids. Germline-derived CDR1 and CDR2 are MNHEY and SMNVEV (reference sequence). CDR3 amino acids: CASSSGQGPTAF. The CDR3 DNA is TGTGCCAGCAGTTCCGGACAGGGCCCTACGGCCTTC.

V gene TRBV11-1 combines with J gene TRBJ2-1; 8 positions match TRBD2. This CDR3 has 15 amino acids. Germline V gives CDR1 SGHAT, CDR2 FQDESV (reference sequence). Trimming took 5 bases from V and 4 from J; bases not matched to a gene: 7. In DNA form, the CDR3 reads TGTGCCAGCAGCCCCGGGAGGGACTATTACAATGAGCAGTTCTTC. Protein: CASSPGRDYYNEQFF.

The chain has TRBV27 and TRBJ1-2; possibly TRBD1 for D (6 bases). The germline V gene has CDR1 MNHEY and CDR2 SMNVEV (reference sequence). The germline V and J ends were trimmed by 6 bases and 4 bases, with 21 bases remaining between them. The CDR3 runs 16 residues. The CDR3 DNA follows: TGTGCCAGCAGACCGACTCCTAGGACACAGGGCTATGGCTACACCTTC. Its protein product is CASRPTPRTQGYGYTF.

The V and J genes are TRBV5-1 and TRBJ1-1, with 7 nucleotides matching TRBD1. CDR3 length: 16 residues. V lost 2 bases and J lost 5; bases outside the gene matches: 12. Germline V CDR1 and CDR2: SGHRS, YFSETQ. The chain's CDR3 is CASSFSPGQSTTEAFF. The DNA for the CDR3 is TGCGCCAGCAGCTTCTCACCGGGACAGAGCACTACTGAAGCTTTCTTT.

On this clone itself: Additional DNA sequences in this sample encode the identical CDR3. The gene calls are TRBV9 and TRBJ2-3, with 7 nucleotides matching TRBD2. Looked up from germline, CDR1 is SGDLS and CDR2 is YYNGEE. V was pared by 0 bases and J by 3 bases, with 1 base of the junction left unmatched. The CDR3 length is 14 residues. CDR3 in DNA: TGTGCCAGCAGCGTAGGAGCGGGAACAGATACGCAGTATTTT. This sequence encodes CASSVGAGTDTQYF.

The V call is TRBV11-3, the J call TRBJ2-1, with TRBD1 identical over 7 bases. The V segment lost 4 bases and the J segment 9 bases; nucleotides outside the gene matches: 9. Germline assignment: CDR1 SGHNT and CDR2 YENEEA. The CDR3 loop spans 14 amino acids. The chain's CDR3 is CASSSRDSFSEQFF. The CDR3 nucleotides are TGTGCCAGCAGCTCCCGGGACAGTTTCAGTGAGCAGTTCTTC.

This chain joins TRBV7-3 and TRBJ2-1, with D perhaps matching TRBD2 (5 bases). Germline V CDR1 and CDR2: SGHTA, FQGTGA. Trimming cost V 2 bases and J 9 bases, with 11 bases left between them. The CDR3 totals 13 residues. The CDR3 loop reads CASSLRGSGEQFF. CDR3 DNA sequence: TGTGCCAGCAGCTTACGGGGATCTGGTGAGCAGTTCTTC.